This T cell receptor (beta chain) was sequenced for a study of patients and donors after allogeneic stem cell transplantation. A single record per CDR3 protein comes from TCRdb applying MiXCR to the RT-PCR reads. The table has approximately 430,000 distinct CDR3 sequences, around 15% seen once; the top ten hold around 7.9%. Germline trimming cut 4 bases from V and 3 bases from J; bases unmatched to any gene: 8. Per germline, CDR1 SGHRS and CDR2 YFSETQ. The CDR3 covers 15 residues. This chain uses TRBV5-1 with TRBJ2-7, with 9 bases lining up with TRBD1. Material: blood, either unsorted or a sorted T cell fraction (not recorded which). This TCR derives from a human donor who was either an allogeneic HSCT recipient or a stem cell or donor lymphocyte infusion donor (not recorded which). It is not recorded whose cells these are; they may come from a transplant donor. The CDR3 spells CASSVAGTGIYEQYF. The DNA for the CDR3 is TGCGCCAGCAGCGTCGCCGGGACAGGGATCTACGAGCAGTACTTC.